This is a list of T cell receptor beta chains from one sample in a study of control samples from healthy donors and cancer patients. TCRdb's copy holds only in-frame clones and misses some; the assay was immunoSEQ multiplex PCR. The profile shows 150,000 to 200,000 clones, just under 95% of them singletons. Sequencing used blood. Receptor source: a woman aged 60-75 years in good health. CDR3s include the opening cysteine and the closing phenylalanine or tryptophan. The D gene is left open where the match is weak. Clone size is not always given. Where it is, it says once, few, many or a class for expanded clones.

CDR3aa: CASSLDRVYEQYF
CDR3nt: TGTGCCAGCAGCTTAGACAGGGTGTACGAGCAGTACTTC
j_gene: TRBJ2-7
abundance: NA
d_gene: NA
v_gene: TRBV7-2

CDR3aa: CASSRLAGPNEQFF
CDR3nt: TGCGCCAGCAGCCGACTAGCGGGGCCGAATGAGCAGTTCTTC
j_gene: TRBJ2-1
abundance: NA
d_gene: TRBD2
v_gene: TRBV4-1

CDR3aa: CATSDFTSGGTDTQYF
CDR3nt: TGTGCCACCAGTGATTTTACTAGCGGGGGGACAGATACGCAGTATTTT
j_gene: TRBJ2-3
abundance: NA
d_gene: TRBD2
v_gene: TRBV24-1

CDR3aa: CASSQVGRQQPKNIQYF
CDR3nt: TGCGCCAGCAGCCAAGTGGGACGGCAGCAGCCCAAAAACATTCAGTACTTC
j_gene: TRBJ2-4
abundance: once
d_gene: NA
v_gene: TRBV4-1

CDR3aa: CASSLDRLNTGELFF
CDR3nt: TGTGCCAGCAGTTTGGACAGGCTGAACACCGGGGAGCTGTTTTTT
j_gene: TRBJ2-2
abundance: NA
d_gene: TRBD1
v_gene: TRBV7-6

CDR3aa: CVSSYDSEAFF
CDR3nt: TGTGTCAGCAGTTATGACTCTGAAGCTTTCTTT
j_gene: TRBJ1-1
abundance: NA
d_gene: NA
v_gene: TRBV6-9

CDR3aa: CATSRGDTLAEAFF
CDR3nt: TGTGCCACCAGCAGGGGGGACACACTCGCAGAAGCTTTCTTT
j_gene: TRBJ1-1
abundance: NA
d_gene: NA
v_gene: TRBV15

CDR3aa: CASSDLRQATIYGYTF
CDR3nt: TGTGCCAGCAGCGATCTCAGACAGGCGACTATCTATGGCTACACCTTC
j_gene: TRBJ1-2
abundance: NA
d_gene: NA
v_gene: TRBV3-1/TRBV3-2

CDR3aa: CASSPRGEHQPQHF
CDR3nt: TGTGCCAGCAGCCCCAGGGGAGAGCATCAGCCCCAGCATTTT
j_gene: TRBJ1-5
abundance: NA
d_gene: NA
v_gene: TRBV13

CDR3aa: CASSGREANYGYTF
CDR3nt: TGTGCCAGCAGTGGCAGGGAAGCTAACTATGGCTACACCTTC
j_gene: TRBJ1-2
abundance: NA
d_gene: NA
v_gene: TRBV2

CDR3aa: CASRSFSGTEYGYTF
CDR3nt: TGTGCCAGCAGGTCTTTCTCCGGGACCGAGTATGGCTACACCTTC
j_gene: TRBJ1-2
abundance: once
d_gene: NA
v_gene: TRBV28

CDR3aa: CASGKLDSGEHNEQFF
CDR3nt: TGTGCCAGTGGCAAACTGGACTCTGGGGAACACAATGAGCAGTTCTTC
j_gene: TRBJ2-1
abundance: NA
d_gene: NA
v_gene: TRBV19

CDR3aa: CASSSQGISGELFF
CDR3nt: TGTGCCAGCAGCTCCCAGGGGATATCGGGGGAGCTGTTTTTT
j_gene: TRBJ2-2
abundance: NA
d_gene: NA
v_gene: TRBV6-2/TRBV6-3

CDR3aa: CASSLAGAADTQYF
CDR3nt: TGTGCCAGCAGCTTAGCGGGGGCGGCAGATACGCAGTATTTT
j_gene: TRBJ2-3
abundance: NA
d_gene: NA
v_gene: TRBV7-2

CDR3aa: CASTLREADTEAFF
CDR3nt: TGTGCCAGCACCCTCAGGGAGGCGGACACTGAAGCTTTCTTT
j_gene: TRBJ1-1
abundance: NA
d_gene: NA
v_gene: TRBV2